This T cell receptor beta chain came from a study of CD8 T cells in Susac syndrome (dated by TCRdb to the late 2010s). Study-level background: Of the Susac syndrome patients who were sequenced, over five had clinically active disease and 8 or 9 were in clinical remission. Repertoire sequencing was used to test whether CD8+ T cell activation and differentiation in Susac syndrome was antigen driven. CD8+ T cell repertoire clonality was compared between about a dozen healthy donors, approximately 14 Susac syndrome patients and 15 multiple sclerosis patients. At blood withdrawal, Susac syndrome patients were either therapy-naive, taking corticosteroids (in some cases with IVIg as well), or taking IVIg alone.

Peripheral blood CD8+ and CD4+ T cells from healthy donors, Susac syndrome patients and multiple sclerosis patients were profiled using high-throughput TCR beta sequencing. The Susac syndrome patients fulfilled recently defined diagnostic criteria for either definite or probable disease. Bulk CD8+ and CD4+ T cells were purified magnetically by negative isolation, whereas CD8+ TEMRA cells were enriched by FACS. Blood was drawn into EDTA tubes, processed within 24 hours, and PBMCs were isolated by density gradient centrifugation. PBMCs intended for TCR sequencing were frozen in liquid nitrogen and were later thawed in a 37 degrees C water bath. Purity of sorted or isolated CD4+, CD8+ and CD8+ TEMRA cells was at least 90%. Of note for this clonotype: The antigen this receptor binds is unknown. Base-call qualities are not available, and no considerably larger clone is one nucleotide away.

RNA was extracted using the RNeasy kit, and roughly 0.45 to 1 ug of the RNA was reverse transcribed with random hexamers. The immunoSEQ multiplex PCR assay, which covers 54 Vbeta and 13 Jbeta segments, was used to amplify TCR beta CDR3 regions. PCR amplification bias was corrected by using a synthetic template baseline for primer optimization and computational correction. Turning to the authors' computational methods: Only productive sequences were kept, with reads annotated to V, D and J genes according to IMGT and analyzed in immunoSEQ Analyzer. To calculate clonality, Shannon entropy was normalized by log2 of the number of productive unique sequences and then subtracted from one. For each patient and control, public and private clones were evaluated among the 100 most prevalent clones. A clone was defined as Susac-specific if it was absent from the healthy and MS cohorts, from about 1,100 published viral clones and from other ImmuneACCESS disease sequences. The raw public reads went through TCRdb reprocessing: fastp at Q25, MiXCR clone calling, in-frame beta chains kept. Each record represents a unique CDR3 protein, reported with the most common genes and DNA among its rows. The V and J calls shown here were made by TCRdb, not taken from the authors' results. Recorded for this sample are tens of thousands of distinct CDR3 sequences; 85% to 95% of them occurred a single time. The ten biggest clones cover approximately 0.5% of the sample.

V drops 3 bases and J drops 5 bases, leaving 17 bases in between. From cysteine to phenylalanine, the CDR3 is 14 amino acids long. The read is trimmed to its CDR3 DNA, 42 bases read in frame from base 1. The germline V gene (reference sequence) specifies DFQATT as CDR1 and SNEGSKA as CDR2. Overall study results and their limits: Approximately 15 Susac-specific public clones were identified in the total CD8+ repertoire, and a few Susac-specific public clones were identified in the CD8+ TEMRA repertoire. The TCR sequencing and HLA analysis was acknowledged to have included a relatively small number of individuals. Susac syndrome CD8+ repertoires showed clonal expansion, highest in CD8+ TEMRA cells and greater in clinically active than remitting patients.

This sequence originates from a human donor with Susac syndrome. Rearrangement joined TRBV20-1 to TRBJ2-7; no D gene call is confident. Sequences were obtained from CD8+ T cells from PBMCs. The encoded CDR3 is CSARVAENPHEQYF. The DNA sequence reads TGCAGTGCTAGGGTAGCCGAGAACCCCCACGAGCAGTACTTC.